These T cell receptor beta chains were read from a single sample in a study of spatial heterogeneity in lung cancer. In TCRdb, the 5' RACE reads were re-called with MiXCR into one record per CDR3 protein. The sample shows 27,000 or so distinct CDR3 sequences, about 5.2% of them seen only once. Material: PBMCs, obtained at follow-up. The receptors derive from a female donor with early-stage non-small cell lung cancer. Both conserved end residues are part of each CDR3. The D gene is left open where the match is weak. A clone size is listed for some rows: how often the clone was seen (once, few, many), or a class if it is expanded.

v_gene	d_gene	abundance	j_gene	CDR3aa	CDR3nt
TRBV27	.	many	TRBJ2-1	CASSLEAASGSYNEQFF	TGTGCCAGCAGTTTAGAGGCCGCGAGCGGATCCTACAATGAGCAGTTCTTC
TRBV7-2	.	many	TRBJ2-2	CASTGTTNTGELFF	TGTGCCAGCACCGGGACCACGAACACCGGGGAGCTGTTTTTT
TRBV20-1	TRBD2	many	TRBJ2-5	CSARTSGGYQETQYF	TGCAGTGCCCGGACTAGCGGGGGCTACCAAGAGACCCAGTACTTC
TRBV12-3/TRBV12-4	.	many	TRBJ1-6	CASSLWQVNSPLHF	TGTGCCAGCAGTTTGTGGCAGGTTAATTCACCCCTCCACTTT
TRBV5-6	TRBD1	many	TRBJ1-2	CASSLGPGGRTYGYTF	TGTGCCAGCAGCTTGGGGCCAGGGGGACGAACTTATGGCTACACCTTC
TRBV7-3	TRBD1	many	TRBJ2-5	CASSLGTGGGETQYF	TGTGCCAGCAGCTTGGGGACAGGGGGTGGAGAGACCCAGTACTTC
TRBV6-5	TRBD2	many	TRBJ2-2	CASSYWGTSGRAGELFF	TGTGCCAGCAGTTACTGGGGGACTAGCGGACGAGCGGGGGAGCTGTTTTTT
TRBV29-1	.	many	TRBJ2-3	CSVRESTDTQYF	TGCAGCGTTCGGGAGTCCACAGATACGCAGTATTTT
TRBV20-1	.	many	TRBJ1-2	CSARTPGSTYGYTF	TGCAGTGCCCGAACCCCAGGGAGCACTTATGGCTACACCTTC
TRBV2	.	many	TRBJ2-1	CASSEPRGSYNEQFF	TGTGCCAGCAGTGAACCAAGGGGCTCCTACAATGAGCAGTTCTTC
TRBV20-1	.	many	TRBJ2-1	CSAKNTGASEVNEQFF	TGCAGTGCGAAAAACACAGGGGCTAGCGAGGTCAATGAGCAGTTCTTC
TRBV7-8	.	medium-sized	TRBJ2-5	CASSPGGGRETQYF	TGTGCCAGCAGCCCAGGGGGGGGAAGGGAGACCCAGTACTTC
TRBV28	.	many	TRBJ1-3	CASSPAVMGNTIYF	TGTGCCAGCAGTCCCGCGGTGATGGGAAACACCATATATTTT
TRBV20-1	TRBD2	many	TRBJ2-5	CSAAPASGGPRRETQYF	TGCAGTGCTGCTCCCGCGTCGGGAGGCCCCCGACGGGAGACCCAGTACTTC
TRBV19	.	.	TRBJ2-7	CASKGTGAYEQYF	TGTGCCAGTAAGGGGACGGGAGCCTACGAGCAGTACTTC
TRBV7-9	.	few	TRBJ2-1	CASSLLLGGYNEQFF	TGTGCCAGCAGCTTACTCTTAGGAGGCTACAATGAGCAGTTCTTC
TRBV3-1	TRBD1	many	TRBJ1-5	CASSSGTATRKNQPQHF	TGTGCCAGCAGTTCCGGGACAGCTACCAGAAAAAATCAGCCCCAGCATTTT
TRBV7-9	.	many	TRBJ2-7	CASSSQEVPGASLAYEQYF	TGTGCCAGCAGCTCCCAGGAGGTGCCGGGGGCGTCCCTTGCCTACGAGCAGTACTTC
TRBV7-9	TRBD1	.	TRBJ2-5	CASSLSPRQGATDQETQYF	TGTGCCAGCAGCTTGTCACCTCGACAGGGGGCTACGGACCAAGAGACCCAGTACTTC
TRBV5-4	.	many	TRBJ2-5	CASTNGGRVQETQYF	TGTGCCAGCACTAATGGAGGGCGGGTGCAAGAGACCCAGTACTTC
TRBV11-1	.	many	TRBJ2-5	CASSRGTMVRETQYF	TGTGCCAGCAGCCGCGGAACGATGGTTCGGGAGACCCAGTACTTC
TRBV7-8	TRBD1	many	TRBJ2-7	CASSFGQVLVRSYEQYF	TGTGCCAGCAGCTTCGGACAGGTGTTAGTACGGTCGTACGAGCAGTACTTC
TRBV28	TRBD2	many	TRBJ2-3	CASSFSLQRETSTDTQYF	TGTGCCAGCAGTTTTTCACTTCAGCGGGAGACGAGCACAGATACGCAGTATTTT
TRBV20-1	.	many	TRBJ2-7	CSARGASEQYF	TGCAGTGCTAGAGGTGCTAGCGAGCAGTACTTC
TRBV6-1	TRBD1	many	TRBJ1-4	CASRIQGGNEKLFF	TGTGCCAGCAGGATTCAGGGGGGAAATGAAAAACTGTTTTTT
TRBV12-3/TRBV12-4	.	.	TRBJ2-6	CASSSPGVSGANVLTF	TGTGCCAGCAGTTCCCCCGGAGTCTCTGGGGCCAACGTCCTGACTTTC
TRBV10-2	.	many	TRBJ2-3	CASRGPGTDTQYF	TGCGCCAGCAGAGGACCTGGCACAGATACGCAGTATTTT
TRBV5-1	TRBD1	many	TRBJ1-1	CASSLGGPMNTEAFF	TGCGCCAGCAGCTTAGGGGGCCCCATGAACACTGAAGCTTTCTTT
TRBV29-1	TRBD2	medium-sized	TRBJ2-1	CSVNWGGSYNEQFF	TGCAGCGTTAATTGGGGGGGCTCCTACAATGAGCAGTTCTTC
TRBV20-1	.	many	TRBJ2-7	CSARPGGSGEQYF	TGCAGTGCTAGACCGGGGGGCTCGGGCGAGCAGTACTTC
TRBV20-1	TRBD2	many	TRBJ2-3	CSARGSGKDTQYF	TGCAGTGCTAGAGGTAGCGGGAAAGATACGCAGTATTTT
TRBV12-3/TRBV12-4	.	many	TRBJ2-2	CASSLVQGGELFF	TGTGCCAGCAGTTTAGTCCAGGGCGGGGAGCTGTTTTTT
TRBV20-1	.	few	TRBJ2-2	CSAISRSRGSNTGELFF	TGCAGTGCTATCTCAAGGTCCCGGGGGTCGAACACCGGGGAGCTGTTTTTT
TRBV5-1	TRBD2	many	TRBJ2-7	CASSSGLVPSYEQYF	TGCGCCAGCAGCTCCGGACTAGTTCCTTCCTACGAGCAGTACTTC
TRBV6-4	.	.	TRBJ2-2	CASSANANTGELFF	TGTGCCAGCAGTGCTAACGCGAACACCGGGGAGCTGTTTTTT
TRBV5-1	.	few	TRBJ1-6	CASSLVGEIYSPLHF	TGCGCCAGCAGCTTGGTGGGGGAAATTTATTCACCCCTCCACTTT
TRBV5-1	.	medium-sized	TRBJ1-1	CASLNTEAFF	TGCGCCAGTCTTAACACTGAAGCTTTCTTT
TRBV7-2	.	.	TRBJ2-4	CASSSNRGTAQNIQYF	TGTGCCAGCAGCTCAAACCGGGGGACAGCCCAAAACATTCAGTACTTC
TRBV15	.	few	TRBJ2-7	CATSSNPSYSYEQYF	TGTGCCACCAGCTCGAACCCTTCCTACTCCTACGAGCAGTACTTC
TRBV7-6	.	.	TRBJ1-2	CASSLALSGYGYTF	TGTGCCAGCAGCTTAGCGCTCTCGGGATATGGCTACACCTTC
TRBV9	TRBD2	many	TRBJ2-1	CASSPAGGAGAYNEQFF	TGTGCCAGCAGCCCTGCGGGGGGAGCGGGGGCCTACAATGAGCAGTTCTTC
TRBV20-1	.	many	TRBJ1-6	CSARMEQGENSPLHF	TGCAGTGCTAGAATGGAACAGGGCGAGAATTCACCCCTCCACTTT
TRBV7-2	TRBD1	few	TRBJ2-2	CASSLYRGLSGELFF	TGTGCCAGCAGCTTATACAGGGGGCTTAGCGGGGAGCTGTTTTTT
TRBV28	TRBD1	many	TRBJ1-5	CASREGTVSNQPQHF	TGTGCCAGCAGGGAAGGGACAGTTAGCAATCAGCCCCAGCATTTT
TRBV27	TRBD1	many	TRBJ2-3	CARYPRDRVQAYADTQYF	TGTGCCCGCTATCCCCGGGACAGGGTTCAAGCGTACGCTGATACGCAGTATTTT
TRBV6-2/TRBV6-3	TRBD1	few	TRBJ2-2	CASSNRTGGTYTGELFF	TGTGCCAGCAGTAATCGGACAGGGGGCACTTACACCGGGGAGCTGTTTTTT
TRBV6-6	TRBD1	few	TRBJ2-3	CASSYSIWTGGSTDTQYF	TGTGCCAGCAGTTACTCGATTTGGACAGGGGGCAGCACAGATACGCAGTATTTT
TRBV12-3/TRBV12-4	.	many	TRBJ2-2	CASSLGGGVGELFF	TGTGCCAGCAGTTTAGGTGGCGGGGTCGGGGAGCTGTTTTTT
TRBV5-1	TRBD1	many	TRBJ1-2	CASSFGQGGNYGYTF	TGCGCCAGCAGCTTTGGACAGGGGGGCAACTATGGCTACACCTTC
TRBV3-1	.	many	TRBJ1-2	CASSPTGTYGYTF	TGTGCCAGCAGCCCTACAGGTACCTATGGCTACACCTTC
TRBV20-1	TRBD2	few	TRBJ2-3	CSTGRGLAGGPADTQYF	TGCAGCACAGGCAGAGGGCTAGCGGGGGGGCCTGCAGATACGCAGTATTTT
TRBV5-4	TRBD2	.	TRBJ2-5	CASGPKTSYEETQYF	TGTGCCAGCGGTCCAAAGACTAGCTATGAGGAGACCCAGTACTTC
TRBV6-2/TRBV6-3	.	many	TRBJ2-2	CASSLSFIGPTGELFF	TGTGCCAGCAGTCTTAGTTTTATCGGGCCCACCGGGGAGCTGTTTTTT
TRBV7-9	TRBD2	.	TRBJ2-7	CASGTTNSYEQYF	TGTGCCAGCGGGACTACTAACTCCTACGAGCAGTACTTC
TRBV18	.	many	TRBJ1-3	CASSPPSGRAGNTIYF	TGTGCCAGCTCACCACCGTCCGGAAGGGCTGGAAACACCATATATTTT
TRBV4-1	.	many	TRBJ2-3	CASSQSYSAADTQYF	TGCGCCAGCAGCCAATCTTACTCCGCCGCCGATACGCAGTATTTT
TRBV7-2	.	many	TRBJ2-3	CASSLSSSVFSTDTQYF	TGTGCCAGCAGCTTATCAAGCAGCGTCTTTAGCACAGATACGCAGTATTTT
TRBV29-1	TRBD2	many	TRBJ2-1	CSGLAGGHNEQFF	TGCAGCGGTCTAGCGGGGGGGCACAATGAGCAGTTCTTC
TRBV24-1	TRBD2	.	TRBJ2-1	CATSDPGLAGGSSYNEQFF	TGTGCCACCAGTGACCCAGGACTAGCGGGAGGGAGCTCCTACAATGAGCAGTTCTTC
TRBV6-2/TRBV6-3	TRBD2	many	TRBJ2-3	CASSPGTSGRPQYF	TGTGCCAGCAGCCCCGGGACTAGCGGGAGGCCGCAGTATTTT